This paragraph reports one T cell receptor beta chain. Other nucleotide sequences in the sample specify the same CDR3. The data were obtained in a study of blood T cell repertoires in COVID-19. The overall study: The United States, Italy and Spain provided the acute and convalescent COVID-19 samples. In each case, the material was cDNA or gDNA derived from T cells, B-cell-depleted T cells, or PBMCs.

Libraries were prepared by immunoSEQ multiplex PCR; TCRdb keeps only in-frame clonotypes and omits some of them. The sample contains roughly 71,000 clones, 86% of which appear only once. The sequencing sample was made of peripheral blood. This TCR was sampled from a man aged 25 to 45 with acute or convalescent COVID-19.

The CDR3 loop is CASSPGSPQETQYF. As DNA, the CDR3 is TGTGCCAGCAGTCCGGGATCACCTCAAGAGACCCAGTACTTC. The genes are TRBV27 and TRBJ2-5, with D maybe TRBD2 (5 bases). The CDR3 has 14 amino acids. Looked up from germline, CDR1 is MNHEY and CDR2 is SMNVEV (reference sequence). V lost 5 bases to trimming and J lost 2 bases, with 12 bases between them.